Below are 24 T cell receptor beta chains sequenced from a single sample in a study of response to subunit inactivated influenza vaccine. One entry per CDR3 protein, called by TCRdb with MiXCR from the RT-PCR reads. The sample lists 700,000 to 800,000 distinct CDR3 sequences, less than 20% occurring once. The sequences come from PBMCs from blood, collected 4 to 6 days after vaccination. Receptor source: a man in his fifties who received an inactivated influenza vaccine.

The sample holds many counts of this clonotype. The chain's CDR3 is CASSLEPHTQYF. The CDR3 DNA reads as TGTGCCAGCAGCTTAGAACCACATACGCAGTATTTT. The V gene is TRBV7-9, the J gene TRBJ2-3; the D is unclear. Trimming pared 1 base from V and 7 bases from J, leaving 6 bases between. Looked up from germline, CDR1 is SEHNR and CDR2 is FQNEAQ (reference sequence). This CDR3 comprises 12 residues.

The rearrangement links TRBV6-1 to TRBJ2-7; 15 positions match TRBD2. The length of the CDR3 is 18 residues. J gave up 4 bases and V 8 bases, and 15 bases lay outside the gene matches. Per germline, CDR1 MNHNS and CDR2 SASEGT. The CDR3 DNA is TGTGCCAGCCACCGGGTTGGGACTAGCGGGGGGATGTGTTACGAGCAGTACTTC. Its protein is CASHRVGTSGGMCYEQYF.

The chain combines TRBV20-1 with TRBJ1-1; 11 positions agree with TRBD1. V was clipped by 3 bases and J by 1 base; unmatched bases: 4. This CDR3 spans 15 amino acids. From germline, CDR1 is DFQATT and CDR2 SNEGSKA (reference sequence). CDR3 DNA sequence: TGCAGTGCTAGCCGGGACAGGGGGTGGAACACTGAAGCTTTCTTT. It translates to CSASRDRGWNTEAFF.

The V gene is TRBV5-1, the J gene TRBJ2-1; perhaps TRBD1 as D (5 bases). The CDR3 runs 14 residues. Germline V gene sequence: CDR1 SGHRS, CDR2 YFSETQ. V dropped 4 bases and J dropped 4 bases, with 12 bases sitting between them. CDR3 sequence reads: CASSKRTSYNEQFF. The CDR3 DNA follows: TGCGCCAGCAGCAAACGGACAAGTTACAATGAGCAGTTCTTC.

The chain is built from TRBV20-1 and TRBJ2-3; TRBD1 might be the D (5 bases). The CDR3 loop spans 15 amino acids. Germline V gene lookup returns CDR1 DFQATT and CDR2 SNEGSKA (reference sequence). Trimming took off 0 bases at V and 0 bases at J, with 10 bases between the two ends. CDR3 in amino acids: CSARDQGTSTDTQYF. In nucleotides, the CDR3 is TGCAGTGCTAGAGATCAGGGAACTAGCACAGATACGCAGTATTTT.

This rearrangement joins TRBV5-1 to TRBJ2-7; D tentatively fits TRBD1 or TRBD2 (5 bases each). Trimming took 2 bases from V and 2 from J, leaving 14 bases between them. The germline gives CDR1 SGHRS, CDR2 YFSETQ. The CDR3 runs to 15 residues. CDR3 sequence (DNA): TGCGCCAGCAGCTTCCAACCGGGACGGACCTACGAGCAGTACTTC. This translates into CASSFQPGRTYEQYF. Variable domain in full (rest from reference TRBV5-1 and TRBJ2-7): KAGVTQTPRYLIKTRGQQVTLSCSPISGHRSVSWYQQTPGQGLQFLFEYFSETQRNKGNFPGRFSGRQFSNSRSEMNVSTLELGDSALYLCASSFQPGRTYEQYFGPGTRLTVT.

The chain employs TRBV7-2 and TRBJ2-7; 9 bases fit TRBD1. Trimming removed 2 bases from V and 4 bases from J; junction bases left unmatched: 6. The CDR3 spans 15 residues. Germline V lookup: CDR1 SGHTA, CDR2 FQGNSA. CDR3 bases: TGTGCCAGCAGCTTATACTTGGGGACAGGGTACGAGCAGTACTTC. It is translated as CASSLYLGTGYEQYF. Looking up the rest from reference TRBV7-2 and TRBJ2-7 gives the full variable domain: GAGVSQSPSNKVTEKGKDVELRCDPISGHTALYWYRQSLGQGLEFLIYFQGNSAPDKSGLPSDRFSAERTGGSVSTLTIQRTQQEDSAVYLCASSLYLGTGYEQYFGPGTRLTVT.

The table lists this clonotype with a few counts. The chain employs TRBV7-2 and TRBJ1-5, with D possibly being TRBD1 (6 bases). This CDR3 has 14 residues. Trimming took off 5 bases at V and 7 bases at J, with 15 bases between the two ends. Germline V gene sequence: CDR1 SGHTA, CDR2 FQGNSA. Here the CDR3 DNA reads TGTGCCAGCAGCCACCCGGGGGCTGAGCAGCCCCAGCATTTT. The encoded protein is CASSHPGAEQPQHF.

This clonotype was seen more than once but under ten times. V gene TRBV4-3 combines with J gene TRBJ2-7; maybe TRBD2 (5 bases). V was clipped by 0 bases and J by 1 base, with 10 bases between them. The germline V gene encodes CDR1 LGHNA and CDR2 YSLEER. CDR3 length: 15 amino acids. The CDR3 bases are TGCGCCAGCAGCCAAGATGTCAGAGGGTCCTACGAGCAGTACTTC. Translating it yields CASSQDVRGSYEQYF.

The rearrangement links TRBV7-9 to TRBJ2-1; 8 nucleotides line up with TRBD2. The CDR3 runs 16 residues. Germline V lookup: CDR1 SEHNR, CDR2 FQNEAQ (reference sequence). The junction had 7 bases not matched to a gene; V was cut back by 2 bases and J by 4 bases. Here the CDR3 DNA reads TGTGCCAGCAGCTTATCCTTCGGACTAGCATACAATGAGCAGTTCTTC. Encoded protein: CASSLSFGLAYNEQFF.

The chain combines TRBV3-1 with TRBJ1-5; the D is unclear. Germline V lookup: CDR1 LGHDT, CDR2 YNNKEL (reference sequence). Trimming removed 4 bases at V and 5 bases at J, with 12 bases between. The CDR3 has 14 residues. The CDR3 DNA sequence: TGTGCCAGCAGCCTTACACACAGAGATCAGCCCCAGCATTTT. Its translation: CASSLTHRDQPQHF.

In its sample, this clonotype was seen many times. This chain uses TRBV10-2 with TRBJ1-2; 8 bases align to TRBD1. Trimming at V came to 2 bases and at J to 5 bases, leaving 1 base not matched to a gene. There are 13 residues in the CDR3. Germline CDR1 is WSHSY and CDR2 is SAAADI. DNA for the CDR3: TGCGCCAGCAGTGAGGACAGGGGTTATGGCTACACCTTC. This encodes CASSEDRGYGYTF.

This clonotype has only a few counts. CDR3 sequence: CASSQVVGEQFF. As DNA, the CDR3 is TGCGCCAGCAGCCAAGTTGTGGGTGAGCAGTTCTTC. The chain has TRBV4-1 and TRBJ2-1, with D uncertain. The CDR3 loop spans 12 amino acids. V gave up 1 base and J gave up 9 bases, with 7 bases separating them. Per the germline V gene, CDR1 is MGHRA and CDR2 is YSYEKL.

This clonotype was seen a handful of times. The gene calls are TRBV7-9 and TRBJ2-5; maybe TRBD2 (6 bases). Between the trimmed V and J ends, which lost 2 bases and 4 bases, there was a span of 14 bases. The CDR3 runs 15 residues. The V gene's germline CDR1 is SEHNR and CDR2 FQNEAQ (reference sequence). The CDR3 is CASSLITTGGETQYF. In DNA, the CDR3 is TGTGCCAGCAGCTTAATCACTACCGGGGGAGAGACCCAGTACTTC.

This sequence joins TRBV10-2 and TRBJ2-1; TRBD1 agrees at 8 bases. The germline V gene has CDR1 WSHSY and CDR2 SAAADI. The trim removed 5 bases at V and 9 bases at J, leaving 12 bases unmatched. The CDR3 covers 15 residues. CDR3 bases: TGCGCCAGCAGTTCGAATACAGGGGGAATGAGTGAGCAGTTCTTC. This sequence encodes CASSSNTGGMSEQFF.

In this sample, this clonotype turned up a few times. DNA for the CDR3: TGTGCCAGCAGCGCCCACTCCCAGGCCACAGATACGCAGTATTTT. Its translation: CASSAHSQATDTQYF. The chain links TRBV13 to TRBJ2-3; D unresolved. CDR3 length: 15 amino acids. Germline CDR1 and CDR2: PRHDT and FYEKMQ (reference sequence). The ends were cut back, 5 bases at V and 2 bases at J, with 14 bases in the middle.

The chain is built from TRBV20-1 and TRBJ2-7; 7 bases fit TRBD2. CDR3 length: 15 residues. Looked up from germline, CDR1 is DFQATT and CDR2 is SNEGSKA (reference sequence). The V segment lost 3 bases and the J segment 3 bases; nucleotides outside the gene matches: 11. As DNA, the CDR3 is TGCAGTGCTAGTAAAGTGGGTGGGGAGGGCTACGAGCAGTACTTC. It is translated as CSASKVGGEGYEQYF.

The rearrangement uses TRBV7-8 and TRBJ2-1; D is undetermined. Germline V gene sequence: CDR1 SGHVS, CDR2 FQNEAQ. There are 16 residues in the CDR3. V shed 6 bases and J shed 5 bases, with 20 bases lying between them. The CDR3 coding sequence is TGTGCCAGCAGAAATACCGGGTCCCGCTTCGACAATGAGCAGTTCTTC. It translates to CASRNTGSRFDNEQFF.

V gene TRBV7-8 combines with J gene TRBJ2-3; TRBD2 matches 8 bases. V lost 4 bases, J lost 4 bases, and 10 bases stayed unmatched. The CDR3 runs 16 residues. CDR1 is SGHVS and CDR2 is FQNEAQ in the germline V gene. CDR3: CASSSRIAGSPDTQYF. As DNA, the CDR3 is TGTGCCAGCAGCTCGCGGATAGCGGGAAGCCCAGATACGCAGTATTTT. The full variable domain, with the rest looked up from reference TRBV7-8 and TRBJ2-3, is GAGVSQSPRYKVAKRGQDVALRCDPISGHVSLFWYQQALGQGPEFLTYFQNEAQLDKSGLPSDRFFAERPEGSVSTLKIQRTQQEDSAVYLCASSSRIAGSPDTQYFGPGTRLTVL.

This clonotype is a singleton in its sample. The chain couples TRBV2 to TRBJ2-2; 7 bases fit TRBD1. Germline CDR1 and CDR2: SNHLY and FYNNEI. This CDR3 has 13 amino acids. Germline trimming cut 4 bases from V and 8 bases from J; bases unmatched to any gene: 4. The CDR3 DNA reads TGTGCCAGCAGTGTAGGGGGACAGGGGGAGCTGTTTTTT. Protein product: CASSVGGQGELFF.

The table lists this clonotype with a few counts. The chain links TRBV11-2 to TRBJ2-1; 12 nucleotides line up with TRBD2. The CDR3 is 18 residues long. Germline V lookup: CDR1 SGHAT, CDR2 FQNNGV. Losses at the gene ends were 1 base for V and 2 bases for J; bases not matched to a gene: 6. The CDR3 DNA is TGTGCCAGCAGCTTAGGTCTAGCGGGAGGGCCCCCCTACAATGAGCAGTTCTTC. Residues: CASSLGLAGGPPYNEQFF. Filled out from reference TRBV11-2 and TRBJ2-1, the complete variable domain reads EAGVAQSPRYKIIEKRQSVAFWCNPISGHATLYWYQQILGQGPKLLIQFQNNGVVDDSQLPKDRFSAERLKGVDSTLKIQPAKLEDSAVYLCASSLGLAGGPPYNEQFFGPGTRLTVL.

This rearrangement joins TRBV18 to TRBJ2-2; D not resolved. Per germline, CDR1 KGHSH and CDR2 LQKENI. V lost 2 bases, J lost 3 bases, and 10 bases lay in between. This CDR3 has 15 amino acids. The CDR3 here is CASSPGRADTGELFF. The CDR3 DNA follows: TGTGCCAGCTCACCAGGACGCGCTGACACCGGGGAGCTGTTTTTT.

This clonotype has a count of ten or more. The rearrangement joins TRBV15 to TRBJ2-7; no definite D call. Germline V CDR1 and CDR2: LNHNV, YYDKDF (reference sequence). Trimming pared 7 bases from V and 3 bases from J, leaving 16 bases between. The CDR3 loop spans 14 amino acids. CDR3 bases: TGTGCCACCAAACGGTCCGAATCCTACTACGAGCAGTACTTC. Translation: CATKRSESYYEQYF. The variable domain in full, completed from reference TRBV15 and TRBJ2-7, reads DAMVIQNPRYQVTQFGKPVTLSCSQTLNHNVMYWYQQKSSQAPKLLFHYYDKDFNNEADTPDNFQSRRPNTSFCFLDIRSPGLGDTAMYLCATKRSESYYEQYFGPGTRLTVT.

This clonotype appeared a few times. This rearrangement joins TRBV7-8 to TRBJ2-3; D unclear. The V gene lost 0 bases and the J gene lost 4 bases, with 5 bases spanning the gap. Germline V gene sequence: CDR1 SGHVS, CDR2 FQNEAQ. The CDR3 is 13 residues long. CDR3 nucleotides: TGTGCCAGCAGCTTAGCTTACGCAGATACGCAGTATTTT. Its protein product is CASSLAYADTQYF.